A single sample is the source of the 14 T cell receptor beta chains below, sequenced in a study of T cell clones after liver transplantation. Method: immunoSEQ multiplex PCR; TCRdb's copy keeps in-frame clones and lacks some. The sample yields 12,000 to 15,000 clones, around 82% seen once. The source was CD8+ T cells from blood, collected approximately 50 months after liver transplant. The origin of the receptors is a human patient who received a liver transplant. The graft donor may have given rise to some T cells.

The chain has TRBV15 and TRBJ2-3; no definite D call. V was pared by 8 bases and J by 1 base, with 10 bases between. The CDR3 runs to 13 residues. From germline, CDR1 is LNHNV and CDR2 YYDKDF (reference sequence). This CDR3 is CATSAYRTDTQYF. DNA for the CDR3: TGTGCCACCTCGGCCTACCGCACAGATACGCAGTATTTT.

CDR3 DNA sequence: TGTGCCAGCAGCGTCGAATTAGCGAACACCGGGGAGCTGTTTTTT. Residues: CASSVELANTGELFF. V is TRBV9 and J is TRBJ2-2, with D unclear. Germline loops: CDR1 SGDLS, CDR2 YYNGEE. Trimming shortened V by 2 bases and J by 0 bases, and 8 bases separated the two germline ends. This CDR3 has 15 residues.

The V gene is TRBV2, the J gene TRBJ2-1; a weak D match, TRBD1 (6 bases). Per germline, CDR1 SNHLY and CDR2 FYNNEI. V was pared by 4 bases and J by 7 bases, with 14 bases between. The CDR3 is 14 amino acids. CDR3 bases: TGTGCCAGCAGTGGGGACACGAACGATAATGAGCAGTTCTTC. This codes for CASSGDTNDNEQFF.

The chain couples TRBV2 to TRBJ2-3, with D possibly being TRBD2 (6 bases). This CDR3 is built from 15 residues. Between the trimmed V and J ends, which lost 11 bases and 1 base, there was a span of 19 bases. The germline gives CDR1 SNHLY, CDR2 FYNNEI. The CDR3 protein is CAWEGTGGRTDTQYF. CDR3 bases: TGTGCCTGGGAAGGGACTGGAGGGCGCACAGATACGCAGTATTTT.

The V call is TRBV7-8, the J call TRBJ1-1; TRBD1 agrees at 9 bases. V was clipped by 2 bases and J by 4 bases; unmatched bases: 5. The CDR3 length is 15 residues. Per germline, CDR1 SGHVS and CDR2 FQNEAQ. The CDR3: CASSLTTGGTTEAFF. As DNA, the CDR3 is TGTGCCAGCAGCTTAACGACAGGGGGGACCACTGAAGCTTTCTTT.

In this sample, this clone turned up a few times. The chain joins TRBV11-2 to TRBJ2-7, with TRBD2 matching over 7 bases. Losses at the gene ends were 0 bases for V and 6 bases for J; bases not matched to a gene: 11. The CDR3 length is 16 residues. CDR1 is SGHAT and CDR2 is FQNNGV in the germline V gene. The DNA for the CDR3 is TGTGCCAGCAGCTTAGAAGCAGCGGGGTTCCCCCTCGAGCAGTACTTC. It translates to CASSLEAAGFPLEQYF.

The chain is built from TRBV5-1 and TRBJ1-1; D unclear. Germline values: CDR1 SGHRS, CDR2 YFSETQ. CDR3 length: 14 residues. Trimming pared 4 bases from V and 1 base from J, leaving 11 bases between. The DNA of the CDR3 is TGCGCCAGCAGCCCCTACGCCGGGAACACTGAAGCTTTCTTT. Residues: CASSPYAGNTEAFF.

The chain has TRBV27 and TRBJ2-3, with unresolved D. Germline V CDR1 and CDR2: MNHEY, SMNVEV (reference sequence). V lost 3 bases to trimming and J lost 2 bases, with 9 bases between them. The CDR3 totals 14 residues. The DNA of the CDR3 is TGTGCCAGCAGTTTTTTAGGGCTCACAGATACGCAGTATTTT. Protein product: CASSFLGLTDTQYF.

V usage is TRBV19 and J usage is TRBJ1-2; D gene uncertain. This CDR3 is built from 13 residues. Per the germline V gene, CDR1 is LNHDA and CDR2 is SQIVND (reference sequence). V was pared by 8 bases and J by 2 bases, with 12 bases between. Written as DNA, the CDR3 is TGTGCCAGTTCGGCGGCCTGGAACTATGGCTACACCTTC. This sequence encodes CASSAAWNYGYTF.

This chain connects TRBV6-5 to TRBJ2-3; D call uncertain. This CDR3 is built from 14 residues. V was clipped by 7 bases and J by 3 bases, with 14 bases between them. Looked up from germline, CDR1 is MNHEY and CDR2 is SVGAGI. The CDR3 DNA is TGTGCCAGCACCATGGTTGGAGAGACAGATACGCAGTATTTT. It codes for CASTMVGETDTQYF.

This clone appeared a few times. The chain recombines TRBV30 with TRBJ2-7; tentatively, D is TRBD2 (5 bases). Trimming took 5 bases from V and 7 from J, leaving 15 bases between them. Germline V gene lookup returns CDR1 GTSNPN and CDR2 SVGIG (reference sequence). The CDR3 covers 12 residues. This CDR3 is CAWEGRAREQYF. The CDR3 DNA reads as TGTGCCTGGGAGGGTAGGGCAAGGGAGCAGTACTTC. Complete variable domain (other parts from reference TRBV30 and TRBJ2-7): SQTIHQWPATLVQPVGSPLSLECTVEGTSNPNLYWYRQAAGRGLQLLFYSVGIGQISSEVPQNLSASRPQDRQFILSSKKLLLSDSGFYLCAWEGRAREQYFGPGTRLTVT.

This clone was found a few times. The rearrangement uses TRBV19 and TRBJ1-5; D ambiguous. The CDR3 consists of 13 residues. The germline V gene encodes CDR1 LNHDA and CDR2 SQIVND (reference sequence). The germline V and J ends were trimmed by 5 bases and 7 bases, with 12 bases remaining between them. CDR3 amino acids: CASSPLVGQPQHF. The CDR3 region has the DNA TGTGCCAGTAGTCCCCTTGTTGGGCAGCCCCAGCATTTT.

A single count supports this clone. The chain joins TRBV10-3 to TRBJ2-3; possible D gene TRBD2, 6 bases. V gave up 3 bases and J gave up 2 bases, with 21 bases separating them. Germline V CDR1 and CDR2: ENHRY, SYGVKD. CDR3 length equals 18 residues. The CDR3 here is CAISDTHKVGGTTDTQYF. Written as DNA, the CDR3 is TGTGCCATCAGTGACACCCACAAGGTGGGGGGAACCACAGATACGCAGTATTTT.

J is TRBJ2-1 and V is TRBV27; 12 bases fit TRBD2. Germline lookup yields CDR1 MNHEY and CDR2 SMNVEV (reference sequence). This CDR3 region has 14 residues. Germline trimming cut 6 bases from V and 12 bases from J; bases unmatched to any gene: 9. The CDR3, as DNA: TGTGCCAGCAGCCCCGGACTAGCGGGATTGGGGCAGTTCTTC. Its protein is CASSPGLAGLGQFF.